A single sample is the source of the 2 T cell receptor beta chains below, sequenced in a study of OX40 agonist ivuxolimab in advanced cancers. Produced via immunoSEQ multiplex PCR; TCRdb's table is partial and in-frame only. This sample has about 20,000 clones, with around 80% found just once. Sequencing was performed on CD4+ or CD8+ T cells sorted from blood, taken in a trial of the OX40 agonist ivuxolimab. The receptor set was obtained from an adult with an advanced solid tumor such as melanoma, head and neck, liver or kidney cancer.

The rearrangement joins TRBV2 to TRBJ1-2; 10 nucleotides match TRBD1. The CDR3 covers 14 residues. Germline V gives CDR1 SNHLY, CDR2 FYNNEI. Unmatched junction bases numbered 8, after V lost 8 bases and J lost 5 bases. CDR3 sequence reads: CASYDPGQGYGYTF. CDR3 bases: TGTGCCAGCTACGATCCGGGACAGGGGTATGGCTACACCTTC.

V usage is TRBV28 and J usage is TRBJ2-2, with D perhaps being TRBD1 or TRBD2 (6 bases each). The CDR3 extends over 14 amino acids. From germline, CDR1 is MDHEN and CDR2 SYDVKM. The V and J ends lost 7 bases and 7 bases respectively, with 16 bases between them. CDR3 sequence reads: CASNLGGGSGELFF. In nucleotides, the CDR3 is TGTGCCAGCAACCTAGGAGGGGGGAGCGGGGAGCTGTTTTTT.